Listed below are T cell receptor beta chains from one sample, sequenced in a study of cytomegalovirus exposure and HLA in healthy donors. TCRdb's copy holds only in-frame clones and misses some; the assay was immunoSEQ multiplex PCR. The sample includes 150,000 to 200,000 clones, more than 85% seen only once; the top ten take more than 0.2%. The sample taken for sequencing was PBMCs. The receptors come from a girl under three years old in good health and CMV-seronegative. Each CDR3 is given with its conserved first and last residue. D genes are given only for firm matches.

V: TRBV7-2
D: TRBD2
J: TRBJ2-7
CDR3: CASSPGLAGPYEQYF

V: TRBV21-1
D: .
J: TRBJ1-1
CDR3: CVQQATEGAFF

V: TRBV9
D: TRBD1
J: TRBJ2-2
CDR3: CASSVNYRGQSRGTGELFF

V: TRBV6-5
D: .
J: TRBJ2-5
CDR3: CASSYALNGREETQYF

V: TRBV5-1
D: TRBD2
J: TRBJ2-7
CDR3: CASSLTSGNYEQYF

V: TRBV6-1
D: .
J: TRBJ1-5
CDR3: CASSGTISNQPQHF

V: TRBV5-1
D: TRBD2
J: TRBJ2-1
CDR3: CASSFPPLAGAYNEQFF

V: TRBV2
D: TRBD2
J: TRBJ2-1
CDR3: CASGSGGPTYNEQFF

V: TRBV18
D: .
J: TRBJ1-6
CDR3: CASSPLPGTASPLHF

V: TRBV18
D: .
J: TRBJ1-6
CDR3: CASSPAGDSPLHF

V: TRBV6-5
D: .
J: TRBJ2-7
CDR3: CASSYRVPTGTYEQYF

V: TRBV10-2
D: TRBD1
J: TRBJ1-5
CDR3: CASSDRDWGQPQHF

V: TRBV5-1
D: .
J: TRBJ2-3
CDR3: CASSLEDYRTDTQYF

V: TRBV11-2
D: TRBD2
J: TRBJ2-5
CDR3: CASSWRGTSGTQYF

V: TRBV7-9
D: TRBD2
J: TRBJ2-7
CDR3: CASSLAGTSGSLYF

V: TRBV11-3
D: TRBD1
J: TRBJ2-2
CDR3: CASSLGQGAKQTGELFF

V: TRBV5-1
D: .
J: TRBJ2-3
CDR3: CASSFGTPNTDTQYF

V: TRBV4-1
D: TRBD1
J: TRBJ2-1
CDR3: CASSQEVQGKYNEQFF

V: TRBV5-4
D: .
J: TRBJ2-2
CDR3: CASSHSLFGGNTGELFF

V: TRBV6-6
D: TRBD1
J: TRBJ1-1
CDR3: CASSYDYTGETEAFF

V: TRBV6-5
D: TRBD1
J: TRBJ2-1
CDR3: CASSPGQGYNEQFF

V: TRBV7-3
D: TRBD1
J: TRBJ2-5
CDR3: CASSLTGTGGETQYF

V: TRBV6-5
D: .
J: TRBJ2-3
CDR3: CASSYSVPNPDTQYF

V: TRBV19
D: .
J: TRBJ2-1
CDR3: CASSLGGLEQFF

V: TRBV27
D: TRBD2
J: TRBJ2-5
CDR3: CASSISGPGETQYF

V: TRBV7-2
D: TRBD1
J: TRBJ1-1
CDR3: CASSFTGTGDTEAFF

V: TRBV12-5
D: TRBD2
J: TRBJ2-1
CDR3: CASGPIKLAGAYNEQFF

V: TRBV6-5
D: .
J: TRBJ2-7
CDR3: CASSYSHGTYEQYF

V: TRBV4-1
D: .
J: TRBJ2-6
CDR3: CASSPFGGGNGANVLTF

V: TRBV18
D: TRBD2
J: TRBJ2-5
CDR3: CASSPRASGTQETQYF

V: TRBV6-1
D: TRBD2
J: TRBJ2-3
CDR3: CASSEAGTTSDTQYF

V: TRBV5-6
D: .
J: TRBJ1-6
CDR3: CASSLVALPGAYNSPLHF

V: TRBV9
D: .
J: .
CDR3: CASSVASSYEQYF

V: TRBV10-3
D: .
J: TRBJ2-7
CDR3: CAIRGDYPEGVEQYF

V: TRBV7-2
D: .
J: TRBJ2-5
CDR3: CASSRQPGTQYF

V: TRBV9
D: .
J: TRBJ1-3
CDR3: CASSVVAREGHSGNTIYF

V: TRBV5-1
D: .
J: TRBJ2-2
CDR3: CASSLQGGAGELFF

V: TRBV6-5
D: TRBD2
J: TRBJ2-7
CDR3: CASSSSPTSASYEQYF

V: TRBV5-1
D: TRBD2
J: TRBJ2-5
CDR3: CASSRDRTSGGAAETQYF

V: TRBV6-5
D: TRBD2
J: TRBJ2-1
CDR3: CASSYSPSGRANEQFF